Reported below is one T cell receptor (beta chain). Original methodology: It was from reference gene primer amplification that nucleated cell counts were estimated. Only in-frame clones appear in the TCRdb table, and some are missing; sequencing was by immunoSEQ multiplex PCR. Clonal size and the V and J genes are those of that table, whereas D and trimming came from the DNA. The sample includes 210,000 or so clones, about 84% of them seen just once. This CDR3 is built from 15 residues. This sample is part of a study of blood T cell repertoires in COVID-19. The gene calls are TRBV7-5 and TRBJ2-7; the DNA was not compared with TRBD1, the D call given in the table. TRBV7-5 is assigned pseudogene status. What was sequenced was PBMCs or T cells enriched from blood (not recorded which). This sequence was found in a young man with acute COVID-19. The CDR3 reads CVRTVQVGWCYEQYF. CDR3 coding DNA: TGTGTCAGGACGGTGCAGGTTGGGTGGTGCTACGAGCAGTACTTC.